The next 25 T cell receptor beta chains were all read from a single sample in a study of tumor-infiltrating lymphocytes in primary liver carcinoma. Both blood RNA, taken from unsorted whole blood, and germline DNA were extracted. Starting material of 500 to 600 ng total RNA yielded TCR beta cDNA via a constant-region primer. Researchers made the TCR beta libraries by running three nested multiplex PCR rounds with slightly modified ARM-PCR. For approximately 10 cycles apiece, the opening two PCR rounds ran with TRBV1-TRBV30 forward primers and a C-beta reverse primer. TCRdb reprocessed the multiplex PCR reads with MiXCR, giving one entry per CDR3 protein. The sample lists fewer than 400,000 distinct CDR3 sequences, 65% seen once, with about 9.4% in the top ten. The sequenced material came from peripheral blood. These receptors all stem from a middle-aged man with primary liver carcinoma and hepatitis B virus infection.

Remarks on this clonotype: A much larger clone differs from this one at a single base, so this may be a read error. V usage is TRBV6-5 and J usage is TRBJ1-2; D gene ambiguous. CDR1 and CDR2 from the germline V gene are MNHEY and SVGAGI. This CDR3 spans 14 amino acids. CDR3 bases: TGTGCCAACAGTTACTCGGAAGTTAACTATGGCTACACCTTC. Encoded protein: CANSYSEVNYGYTF.

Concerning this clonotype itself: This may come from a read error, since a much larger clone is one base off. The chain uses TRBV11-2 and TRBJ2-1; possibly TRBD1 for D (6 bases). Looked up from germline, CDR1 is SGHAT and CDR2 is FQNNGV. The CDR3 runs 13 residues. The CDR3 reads CAGSLNRGNEQFF. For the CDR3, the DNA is TGTGCCGGCAGCCTTAATAGGGGGAATGAGCAGTTCTTC.

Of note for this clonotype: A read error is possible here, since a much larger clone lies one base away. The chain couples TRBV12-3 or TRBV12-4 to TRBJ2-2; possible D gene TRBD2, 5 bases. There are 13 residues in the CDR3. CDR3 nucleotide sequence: TGTGTCAGCAGACGCACCGGGATCGGGGAGCTGTTTTTT. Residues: CVSRRTGIGELFF.

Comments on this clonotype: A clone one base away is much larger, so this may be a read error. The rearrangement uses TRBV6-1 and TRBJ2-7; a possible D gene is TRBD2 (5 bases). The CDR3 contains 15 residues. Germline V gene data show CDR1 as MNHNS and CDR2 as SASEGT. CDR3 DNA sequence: TGTGTCAGCTTAAGGCGGGCCTACCCTGACCACGAGCAGTACTTC. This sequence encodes CVSLRRAYPDHEQYF.

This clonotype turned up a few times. CDR3 bases: TGTGCCATCAGTGAGTCGGAACTAGCGGGAGAGACCCAGTACTTC. Translating gives CAISESELAGETQYF. The chain employs TRBV10-3 and TRBJ2-5, with TRBD2 identical over 9 bases. With 0 bases clipped from V and 4 bases from J, the junction kept 3 bases outside the gene matches. The V gene's germline CDR1 is ENHRY and CDR2 SYGVKD. The CDR3 is made up of 15 amino acids.

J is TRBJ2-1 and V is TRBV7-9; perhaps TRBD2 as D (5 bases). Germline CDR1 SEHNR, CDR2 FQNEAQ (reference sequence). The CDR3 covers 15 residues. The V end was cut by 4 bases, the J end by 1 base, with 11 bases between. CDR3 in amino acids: CASSSPGKSYNEQFF. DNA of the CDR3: TGTGCCAGCAGCTCCCCGGGAAAATCCTACAATGAGCAGTTCTTC.

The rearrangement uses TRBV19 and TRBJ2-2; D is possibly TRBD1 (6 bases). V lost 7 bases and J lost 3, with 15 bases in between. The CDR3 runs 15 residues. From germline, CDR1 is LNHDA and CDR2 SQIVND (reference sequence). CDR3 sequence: CASNPGTRYTGELFF. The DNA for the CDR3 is TGTGCCAGTAACCCCGGGACACGTTACACCGGGGAGCTGTTTTTT.

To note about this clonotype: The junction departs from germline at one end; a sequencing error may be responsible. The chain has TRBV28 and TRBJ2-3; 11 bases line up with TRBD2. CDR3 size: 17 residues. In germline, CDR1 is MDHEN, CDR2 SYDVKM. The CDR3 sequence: CACSLGGASGRIDTHYF. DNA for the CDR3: TGTGCCTGCAGTTTAGGTGGGGCTAGCGGGAGGATAGATACGCATTATTTT.

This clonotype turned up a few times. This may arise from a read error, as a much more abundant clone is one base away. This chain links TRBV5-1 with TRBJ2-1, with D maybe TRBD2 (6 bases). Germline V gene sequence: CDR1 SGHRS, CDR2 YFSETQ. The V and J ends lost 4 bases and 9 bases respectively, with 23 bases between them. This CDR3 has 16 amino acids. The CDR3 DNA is TGCGCCAGCAGCCCATCGGGAGACCAAGATTCGGCTGAGCAGTTCTTC. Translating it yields CASSPSGDQDSAEQFF. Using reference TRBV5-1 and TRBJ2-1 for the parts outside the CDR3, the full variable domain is KAGVTQTPRYLIKTRGQQVTLSCSPISGHRSVSWYQQTPGQGLQFLFEYFSETQRNKGNFPGRFSGRQFSNSRSEMNVSTLELGDSALYLCASSPSGDQDSAEQFFGPGTRLTVL.

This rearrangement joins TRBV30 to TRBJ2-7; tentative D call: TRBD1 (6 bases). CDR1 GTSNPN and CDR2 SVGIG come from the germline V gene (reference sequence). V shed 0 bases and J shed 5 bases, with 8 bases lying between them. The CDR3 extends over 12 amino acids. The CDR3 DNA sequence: TGTGCCTGGAGTGTAACAGGGCACGAGCAGTACTTC. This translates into CAWSVTGHEQYF.

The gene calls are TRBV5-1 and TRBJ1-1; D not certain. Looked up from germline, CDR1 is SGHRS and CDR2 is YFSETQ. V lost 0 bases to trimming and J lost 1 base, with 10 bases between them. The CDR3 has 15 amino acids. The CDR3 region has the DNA TGCGCCAGCAGCTTGGATTCGTACAGGAACACTGAAGCTTTCTTT. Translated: CASSLDSYRNTEAFF.

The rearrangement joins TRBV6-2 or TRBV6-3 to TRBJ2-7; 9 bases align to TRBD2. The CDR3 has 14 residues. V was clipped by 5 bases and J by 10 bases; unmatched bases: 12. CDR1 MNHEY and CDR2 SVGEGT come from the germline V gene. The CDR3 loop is CASSDPGLAYEQYV. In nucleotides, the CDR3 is TGTGCCAGCAGTGATCCGGGACTAGCCTATGAACAGTACGTC.

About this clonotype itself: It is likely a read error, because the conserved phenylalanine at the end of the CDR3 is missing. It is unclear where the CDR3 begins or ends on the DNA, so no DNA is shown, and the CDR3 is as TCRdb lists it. CDR3 sequence reads: CASSSTHELFS. V gene TRBV12-3 or TRBV12-4 combines with J gene TRBJ2-1. The CDR3 numbers 11 amino acids, ends counted.

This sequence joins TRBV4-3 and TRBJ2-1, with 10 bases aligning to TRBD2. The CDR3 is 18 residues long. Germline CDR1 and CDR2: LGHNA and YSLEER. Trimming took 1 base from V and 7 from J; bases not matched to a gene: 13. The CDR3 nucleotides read TGCGCCAGCAGCCAAGGGGTAGGTCTAGCGGGAGATATTAATGAGCAGTTCTTC. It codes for CASSQGVGLAGDINEQFF.

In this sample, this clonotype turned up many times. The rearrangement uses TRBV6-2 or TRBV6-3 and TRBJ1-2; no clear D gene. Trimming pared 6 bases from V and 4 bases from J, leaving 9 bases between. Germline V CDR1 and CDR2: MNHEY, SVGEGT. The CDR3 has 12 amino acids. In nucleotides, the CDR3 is TGTGCCAGCAGCCCAACAGCCTATGGCTACACCTTC. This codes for CASSPTAYGYTF.

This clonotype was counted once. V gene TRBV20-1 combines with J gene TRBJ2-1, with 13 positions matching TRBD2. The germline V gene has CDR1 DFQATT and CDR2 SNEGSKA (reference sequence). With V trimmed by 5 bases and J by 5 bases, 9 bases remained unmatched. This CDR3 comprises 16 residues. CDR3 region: CSASWTSGRGHNEQFF. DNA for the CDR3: TGCAGTGCTTCTTGGACTAGCGGGAGAGGGCACAATGAGCAGTTCTTC.

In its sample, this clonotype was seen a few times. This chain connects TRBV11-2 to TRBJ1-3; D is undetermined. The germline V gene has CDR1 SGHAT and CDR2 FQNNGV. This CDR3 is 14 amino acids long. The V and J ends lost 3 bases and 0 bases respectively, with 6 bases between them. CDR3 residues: CASSFGVSGNTIYF. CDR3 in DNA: TGTGCCAGCAGCTTTGGGGTCTCTGGAAACACCATATATTTT.

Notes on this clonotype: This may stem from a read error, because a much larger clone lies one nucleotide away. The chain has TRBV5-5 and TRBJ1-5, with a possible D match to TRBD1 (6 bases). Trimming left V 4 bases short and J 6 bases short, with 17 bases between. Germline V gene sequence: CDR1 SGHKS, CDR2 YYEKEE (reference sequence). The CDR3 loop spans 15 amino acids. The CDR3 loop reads CASSLRGAGTQPQHF. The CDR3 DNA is TGTGCCAGCAGCCTCCGGGGGGCGGGAACTCAGCCCCAGCATTTT.

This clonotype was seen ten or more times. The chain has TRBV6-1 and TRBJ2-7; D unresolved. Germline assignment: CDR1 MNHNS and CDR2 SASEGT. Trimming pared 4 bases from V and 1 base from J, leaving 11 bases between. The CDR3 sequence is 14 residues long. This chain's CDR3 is CASSAFGVSYEQYF. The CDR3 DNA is TGTGCCAGCAGTGCTTTTGGGGTTTCCTACGAGCAGTACTTC.

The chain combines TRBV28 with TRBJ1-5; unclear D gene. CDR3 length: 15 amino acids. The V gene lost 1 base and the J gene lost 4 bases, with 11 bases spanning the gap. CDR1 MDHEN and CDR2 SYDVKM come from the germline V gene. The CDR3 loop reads CASSLSGDGNQPQHF. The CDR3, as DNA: TGTGCCAGCAGTTTATCCGGGGATGGTAATCAGCCCCAGCATTTT.

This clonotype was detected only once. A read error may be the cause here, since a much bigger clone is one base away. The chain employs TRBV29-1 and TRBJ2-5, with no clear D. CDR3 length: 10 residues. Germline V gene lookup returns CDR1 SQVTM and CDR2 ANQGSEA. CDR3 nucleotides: TGCAACGTCGTGGGGGAGACCCAGTACTTC. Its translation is CNVVGETQYF.

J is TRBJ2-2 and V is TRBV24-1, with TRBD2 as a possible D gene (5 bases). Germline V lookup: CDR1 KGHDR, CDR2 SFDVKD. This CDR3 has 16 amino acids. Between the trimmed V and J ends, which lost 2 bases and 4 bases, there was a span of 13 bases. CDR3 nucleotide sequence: TGTGCCACCAGTGATTCCGGGATAGGGATCACCGGGGAGCTGTTTTTT. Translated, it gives CATSDSGIGITGELFF.

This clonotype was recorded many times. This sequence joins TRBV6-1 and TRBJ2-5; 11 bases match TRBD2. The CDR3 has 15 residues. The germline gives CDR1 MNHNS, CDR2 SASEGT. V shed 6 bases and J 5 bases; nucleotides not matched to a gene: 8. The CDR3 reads CASRLTSGTSETQYF. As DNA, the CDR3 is TGTGCCAGCAGGCTGACTAGCGGGACTTCTGAGACCCAGTACTTC.

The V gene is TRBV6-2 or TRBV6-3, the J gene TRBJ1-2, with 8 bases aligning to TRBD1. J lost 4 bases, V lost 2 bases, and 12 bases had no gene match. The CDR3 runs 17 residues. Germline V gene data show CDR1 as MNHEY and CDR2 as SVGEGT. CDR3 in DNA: TGTGCCAGCAGTTACGTCCGGGACAGGAGGAGAGGCTATGGCTACACCTTC. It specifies CASSYVRDRRRGYGYTF.

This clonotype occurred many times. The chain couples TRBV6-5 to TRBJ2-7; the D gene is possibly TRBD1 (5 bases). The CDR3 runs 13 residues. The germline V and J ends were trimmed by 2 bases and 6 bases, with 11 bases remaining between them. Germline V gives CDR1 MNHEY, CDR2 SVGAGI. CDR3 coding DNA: TGTGCCAGCAGTTACGAGGCTACAGGCGAGCAGTACTTC. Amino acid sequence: CASSYEATGEQYF.